The following is a T cell receptor (beta chain) sequence with its context. The antigen remains unidentified. The data originate from a study of T cells expressing NK-cell markers. Study-wide findings and caveats: HCMV specificity of the expanded NKG2C+ T cell clones was not established.

TCRdb reprocessed the 5' RACE reads; each CDR3 protein has one entry and no DNA is given. Its listing shows about 440,000 distinct CDR3 sequences. Per the germline V gene, CDR1 is SGHTA and CDR2 is FQGNSA. This CDR3 region has 14 residues. Specimen: blood T cells: a sorted CD56 or NKG2C T cell subset, CD4+ or CD8+ T cells, or bulk PBMC T cells (not recorded which). The J gene is TRBJ2-1, the V gene TRBV7-2; TCRdb's D gene call, TRBD1, goes unchecked for lack of DNA. The sequence was collected from a woman aged 18 to 75 in good health. CDR3 protein: CASSLMDSYNEQFF.